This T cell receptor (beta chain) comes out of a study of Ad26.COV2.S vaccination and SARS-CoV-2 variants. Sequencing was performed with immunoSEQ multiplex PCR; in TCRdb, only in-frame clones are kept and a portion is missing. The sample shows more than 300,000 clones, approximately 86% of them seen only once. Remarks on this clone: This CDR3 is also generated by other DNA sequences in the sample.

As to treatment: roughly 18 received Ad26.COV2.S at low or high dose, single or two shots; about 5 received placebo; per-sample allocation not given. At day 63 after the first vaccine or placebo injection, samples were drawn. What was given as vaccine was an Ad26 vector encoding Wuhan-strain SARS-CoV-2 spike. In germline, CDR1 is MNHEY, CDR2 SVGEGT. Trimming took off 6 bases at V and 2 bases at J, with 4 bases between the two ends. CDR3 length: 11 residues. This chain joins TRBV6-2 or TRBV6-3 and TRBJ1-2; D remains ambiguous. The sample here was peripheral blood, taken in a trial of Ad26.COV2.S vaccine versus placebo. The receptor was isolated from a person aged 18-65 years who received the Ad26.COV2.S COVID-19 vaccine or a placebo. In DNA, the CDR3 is TGTGCCAGCAGCCTCAACTATGGCTACACCTTC. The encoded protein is CASSLNYGYTF.